This T cell receptor (beta chain) is from a study of T cell repertoires in cytomegalovirus infection. This clonotype has just a few counts. Its antigen is unknown. Each CDR3 protein gets one entry after TCRdb re-called the reads with MiXCR. The sample has under 850,000 distinct CDR3 sequences; around 32% are singletons. Per the germline V gene, CDR1 is SEHNR and CDR2 is FQNEAQ (reference sequence). CDR3 length: 19 amino acids. With 5 bases removed from V and 5 bases from J, the gap between germline ends came to 31 bases. This material consisted of cultured PBMCs, taken from culture after CMV antigen stimulation. This chain uses TRBV7-9 with TRBJ2-7, with a tentative D call TRBD2 (6 bases). The TCR originated in a human donor in good health (CMV status not recorded). Some clones in this sample may be carry-over from other donors' samples. Here the CDR3 reads CASSPRDPGGTGVNHEQYF. In DNA, the CDR3 is TGTGCCAGCAGCCCCCGCGACCCTGGCGGGACCGGGGTTAACCACGAGCAGTACTTC.